The sequence of this TCR beta chain was determined in a study of vaccination and CD4 T cells after COVID-19. Study as a whole: Comprising six males and four females, the convalescent participants counted two Hispanic individuals among them. Culture controls were given either a CEFX pool, an HIV-1 Nef pool, or no peptide.

Trimming stripped 1 base from V and 4 bases from J, with 14 bases between. CDR1 and CDR2 (germline): SEHNR, FQNEAQ (reference sequence). The CDR3 runs to 17 residues. Details on this clonotype: Antigen specificity is unknown.

The treatment here: roughly 11-day PBMC culture with coronavirus spike peptide pools or control peptides (ViraFEST assay). In the ViraFEST assay, peptide-pool expansion preceded TCR sequencing of expanded clonotypes. Cultured CD4+ T-cell DNA underwent Oncomine TCR Beta short-read sequencing. Each CDR3 protein is one row after TCRdb ran MiXCR on the PCR reads. The data contain about 10,000 distinct CDR3 sequences, about 60% of them seen just once; the ten biggest clones take up roughly 17%. The source of this sequence is a human donor who had recovered from COVID-19. The sample was CD4+ T cells from blood, cultured in vitro. V usage is TRBV7-9 and J usage is TRBJ2-6, with D possibly matching TRBD2 (5 bases). CDR3 DNA: TGTGCCAGCAGCTTAGGCGGCGGAGGTAGGGGGGCCAACGTCCTGACTTTC. It yields the protein CASSLGGGGRGANVLTF.